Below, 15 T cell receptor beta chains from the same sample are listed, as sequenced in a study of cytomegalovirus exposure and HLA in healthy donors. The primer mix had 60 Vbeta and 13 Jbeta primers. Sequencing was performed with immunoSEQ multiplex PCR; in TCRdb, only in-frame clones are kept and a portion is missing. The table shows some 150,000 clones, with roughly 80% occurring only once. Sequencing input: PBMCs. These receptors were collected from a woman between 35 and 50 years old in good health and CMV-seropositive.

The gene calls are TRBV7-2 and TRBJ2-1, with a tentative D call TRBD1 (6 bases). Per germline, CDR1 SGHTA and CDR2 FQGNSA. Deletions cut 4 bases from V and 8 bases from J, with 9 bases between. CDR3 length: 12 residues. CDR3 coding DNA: TGTGCCAGCAGCTCACAGGGCTATGAGCAGTTCTTC. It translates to CASSSQGYEQFF.

The chain's CDR3 is CASSLTTYEQYF. The CDR3 nucleotides are TGTGCCAGCAGCTTAACTACCTACGAGCAGTACTTC. The genes are TRBV7-2 and TRBJ2-7; no firm D call. Trimming cost V 2 bases and J 2 bases, with 4 bases left between them. Germline assignment: CDR1 SGHTA and CDR2 FQGNSA. The length of the CDR3 is 12 residues.

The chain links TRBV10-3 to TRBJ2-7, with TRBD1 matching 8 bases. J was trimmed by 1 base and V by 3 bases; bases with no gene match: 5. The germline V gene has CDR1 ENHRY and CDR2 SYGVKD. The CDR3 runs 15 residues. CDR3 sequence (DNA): TGTGCCATCAGTGATACCGGGACAGGTTCCTACGAGCAGTACTTC. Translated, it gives CAISDTGTGSYEQYF.

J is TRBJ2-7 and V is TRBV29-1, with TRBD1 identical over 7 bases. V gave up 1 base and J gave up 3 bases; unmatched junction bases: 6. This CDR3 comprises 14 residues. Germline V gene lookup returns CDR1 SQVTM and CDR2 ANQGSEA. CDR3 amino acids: CSVEGPGQLYEQYF. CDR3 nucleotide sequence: TGCAGCGTTGAAGGGCCGGGACAGCTCTACGAGCAGTACTTC.

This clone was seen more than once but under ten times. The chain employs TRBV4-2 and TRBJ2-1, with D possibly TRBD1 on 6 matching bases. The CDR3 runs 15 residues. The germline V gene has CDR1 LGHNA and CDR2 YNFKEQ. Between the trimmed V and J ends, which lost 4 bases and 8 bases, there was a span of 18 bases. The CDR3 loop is CASSLESPGDDEQFF. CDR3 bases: TGTGCCAGCAGCCTGGAAAGTCCAGGGGACGATGAGCAGTTCTTC.

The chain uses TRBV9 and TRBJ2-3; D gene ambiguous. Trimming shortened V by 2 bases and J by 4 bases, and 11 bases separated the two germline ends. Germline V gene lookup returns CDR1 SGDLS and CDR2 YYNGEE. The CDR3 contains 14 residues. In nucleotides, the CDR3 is TGTGCCAGCAGCGTCGTAGCAGTCGCAGATACGCAGTATTTT. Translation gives CASSVVAVADTQYF.

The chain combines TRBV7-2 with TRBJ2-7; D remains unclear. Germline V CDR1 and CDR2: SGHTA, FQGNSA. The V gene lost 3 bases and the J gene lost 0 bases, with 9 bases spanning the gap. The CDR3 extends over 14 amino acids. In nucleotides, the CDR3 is TGTGCCAGCAGCTTCCCCCTTAACTCCTACGAGCAGTACTTC. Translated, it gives CASSFPLNSYEQYF.

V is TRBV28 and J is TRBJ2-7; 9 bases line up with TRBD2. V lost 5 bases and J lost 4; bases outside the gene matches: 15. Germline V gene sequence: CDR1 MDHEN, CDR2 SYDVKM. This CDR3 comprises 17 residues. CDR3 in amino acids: CASSASGLAPGLYEQYF. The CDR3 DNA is TGTGCCAGCAGTGCCTCGGGACTAGCCCCGGGGCTATACGAGCAGTACTTC. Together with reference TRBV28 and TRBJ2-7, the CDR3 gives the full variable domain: DVKVTQSSRYLVKRTGEKVFLECVQDMDHENMFWYRQDPGLGLRLIYFSYDVKMKEKGDIPEGYSVSREKKERFSLILESASTNQTSMYLCASSASGLAPGLYEQYFGPGTRLTVT.

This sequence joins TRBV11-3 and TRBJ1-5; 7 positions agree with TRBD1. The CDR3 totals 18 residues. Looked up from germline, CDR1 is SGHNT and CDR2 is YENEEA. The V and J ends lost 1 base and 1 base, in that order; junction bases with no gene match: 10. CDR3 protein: CASSLGQGPSGSNQPQHF. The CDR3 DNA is TGTGCCAGCAGCTTAGGACAGGGACCCTCGGGGAGCAATCAGCCCCAGCATTTT.

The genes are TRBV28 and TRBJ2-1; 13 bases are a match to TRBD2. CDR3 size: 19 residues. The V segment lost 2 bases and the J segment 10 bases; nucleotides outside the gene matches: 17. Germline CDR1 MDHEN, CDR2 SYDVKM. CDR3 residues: CASSLPPGPLPGLAGEQFF. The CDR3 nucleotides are TGTGCCAGCAGTTTACCTCCGGGGCCCCTACCGGGACTAGCGGGGGAGCAGTTCTTC.

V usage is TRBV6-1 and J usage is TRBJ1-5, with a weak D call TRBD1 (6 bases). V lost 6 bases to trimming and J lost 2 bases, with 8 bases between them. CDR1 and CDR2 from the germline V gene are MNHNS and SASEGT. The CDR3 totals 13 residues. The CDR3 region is CASRRQGNQPQHF. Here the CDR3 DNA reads TGTGCCAGCAGAAGACAGGGCAATCAGCCCCAGCATTTT.

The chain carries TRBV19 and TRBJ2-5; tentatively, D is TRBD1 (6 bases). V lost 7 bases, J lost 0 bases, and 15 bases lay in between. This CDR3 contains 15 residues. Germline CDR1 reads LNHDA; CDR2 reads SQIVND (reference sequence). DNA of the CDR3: TGTGCCAGTAAAGGGTTCAGGGGATACCAAGAGACCCAGTACTTC. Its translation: CASKGFRGYQETQYF.

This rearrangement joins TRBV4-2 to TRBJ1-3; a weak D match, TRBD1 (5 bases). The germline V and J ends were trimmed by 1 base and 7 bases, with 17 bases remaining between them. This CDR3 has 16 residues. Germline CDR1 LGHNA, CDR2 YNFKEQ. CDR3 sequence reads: CASSQGVREAGNTIYF. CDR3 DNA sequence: TGTGCCAGCAGCCAAGGGGTCAGGGAGGCCGGGAACACCATATATTTT.

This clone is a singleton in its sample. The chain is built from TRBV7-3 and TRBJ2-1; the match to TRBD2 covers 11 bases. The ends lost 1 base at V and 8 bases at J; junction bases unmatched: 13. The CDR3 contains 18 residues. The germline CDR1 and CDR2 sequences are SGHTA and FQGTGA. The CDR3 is CASSLKPTSGSLWDEQFF. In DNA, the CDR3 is TGTGCCAGCAGCTTAAAACCCACTAGCGGGAGTCTTTGGGATGAGCAGTTCTTC.

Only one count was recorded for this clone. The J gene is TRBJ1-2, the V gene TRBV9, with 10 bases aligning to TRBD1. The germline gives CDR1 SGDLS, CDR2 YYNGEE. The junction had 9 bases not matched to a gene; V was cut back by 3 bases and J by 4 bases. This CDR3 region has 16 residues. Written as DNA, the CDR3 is TGTGCCAGCAGCGCCCCGGTCGGGACAGGGGTCTATGGCTACACCTTC. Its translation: CASSAPVGTGVYGYTF.